The sequence of this T cell receptor beta chain was determined in a study of T cell repertoires in cytomegalovirus infection. The wider study: CMV infection and matching HLA type were both indicated by public TCR beta signatures. Findings and caveats of the study: Carriage of CMV together with the relevant HLA was identifiable through cumulative public TCR beta family frequency. Dominating the ex vivo response were HLA-C-restricted CMV-specific TCR beta clonotypes.

A single record per CDR3 protein comes from TCRdb applying MiXCR to the reads. The sample records 7,600 or so distinct CDR3 sequences, approximately 49% being singletons. Comments on this clonotype: Its antigen is currently unknown. The junction does not match germline at one end; this may be a read error.

The germline V gene has CDR1 LGHNT and CDR2 FRNRAP. This CDR3 has 19 amino acids. This clonotype was obtained from a human donor in good health (CMV status not recorded). Some clones in this sample may be carry-over from other donors' samples. The chain has TRBV12-5 and TRBJ2-1; D is perhaps TRBD2 (5 bases). Sequencing was done on a sample of PBMCs, sequenced either directly or after in vitro stimulation (not recorded which). CDR3 nucleotide sequence: TGTGCTAGTGGGTTGGTATCGGTACTAGTGGCCGGCCCCTACAATGAGCAGGTCTTC. It codes for CASGLVSVLVAGPYNEQVF. The full variable domain, in which reference TRBV12-5 and TRBJ2-1 provide the parts outside the CDR3, is DARVTQTPRHKVTEMGQEVTMRCQPILGHNTVFWYRQTMMQGLELLAYFRNRAPLDDSGMPKDRFSAEMPDATLATLKIQPSEPRDSAVYFCASGLVSVLVAGPYNEQVFGPGTRLTVL.